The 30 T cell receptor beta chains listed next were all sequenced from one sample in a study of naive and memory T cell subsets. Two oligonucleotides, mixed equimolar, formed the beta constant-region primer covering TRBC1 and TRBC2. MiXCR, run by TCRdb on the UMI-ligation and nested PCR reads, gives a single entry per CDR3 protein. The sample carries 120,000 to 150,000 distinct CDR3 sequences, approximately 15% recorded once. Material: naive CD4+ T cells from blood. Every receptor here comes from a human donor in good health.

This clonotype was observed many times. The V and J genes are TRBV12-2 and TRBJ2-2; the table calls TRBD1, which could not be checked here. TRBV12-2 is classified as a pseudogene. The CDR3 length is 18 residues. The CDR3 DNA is TGTGCAAGTCGCTTAGACGACGGACAAACAATGAACACCGGGGAGCTGTTTTTT. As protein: CASRLDDGQTMNTGELFF.

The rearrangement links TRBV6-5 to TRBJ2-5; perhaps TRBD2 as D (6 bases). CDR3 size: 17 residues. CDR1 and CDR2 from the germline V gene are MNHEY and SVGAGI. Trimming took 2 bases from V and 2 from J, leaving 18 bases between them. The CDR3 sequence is CASSYDGYRRGQETQYF. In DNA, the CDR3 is TGTGCCAGCAGTTACGACGGGTACAGGAGGGGACAAGAGACCCAGTACTTC.

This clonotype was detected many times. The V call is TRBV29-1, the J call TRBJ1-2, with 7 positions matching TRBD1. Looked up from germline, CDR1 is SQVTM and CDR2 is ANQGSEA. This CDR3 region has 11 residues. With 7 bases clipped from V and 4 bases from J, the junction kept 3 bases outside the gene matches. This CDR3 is CSAQGTYGYTF. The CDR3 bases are TGCAGCGCACAGGGGACCTATGGCTACACCTTC.

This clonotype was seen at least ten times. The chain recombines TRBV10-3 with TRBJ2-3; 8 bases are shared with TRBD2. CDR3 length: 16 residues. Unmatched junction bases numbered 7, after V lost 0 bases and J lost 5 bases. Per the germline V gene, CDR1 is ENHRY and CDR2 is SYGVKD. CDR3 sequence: CAISESVAGNGDTQYF. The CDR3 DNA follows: TGTGCCATCAGTGAGTCGGTAGCGGGAAACGGAGATACGCAGTATTTT.

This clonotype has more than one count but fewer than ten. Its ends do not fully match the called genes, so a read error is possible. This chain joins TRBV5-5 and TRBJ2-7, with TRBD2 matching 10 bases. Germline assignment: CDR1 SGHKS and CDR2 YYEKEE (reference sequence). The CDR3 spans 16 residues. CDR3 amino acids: CASSLEGLADTYEQYF. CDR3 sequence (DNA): TGTGCCAGCAGTTTGGAAGGACTAGCGGACACCTACGAGCAGTACTTC.

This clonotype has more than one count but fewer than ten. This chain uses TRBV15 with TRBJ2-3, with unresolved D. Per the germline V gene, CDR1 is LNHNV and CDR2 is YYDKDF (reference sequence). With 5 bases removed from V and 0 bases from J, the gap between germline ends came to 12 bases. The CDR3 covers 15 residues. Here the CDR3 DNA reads TGTGCCACCAGCGACTGGACGGTGAGCACAGATACGCAGTATTTT. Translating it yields CATSDWTVSTDTQYF.

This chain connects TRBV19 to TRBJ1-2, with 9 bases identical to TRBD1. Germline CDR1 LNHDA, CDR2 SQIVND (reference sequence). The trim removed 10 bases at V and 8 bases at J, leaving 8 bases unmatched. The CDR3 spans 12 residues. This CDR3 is CATRTGTGGYTF. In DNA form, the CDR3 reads TGTGCCACCCGCACCGGGACAGGGGGCTACACCTTC. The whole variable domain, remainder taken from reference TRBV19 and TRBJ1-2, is DGGITQSPKYLFRKEGQNVTLSCEQNLNHDAMYWYRQDPGQGLRLIYYSQIVNDFQKGDIAEGYSVSREKKESFPLTVTSAQKNPTAFYLCATRTGTGGYTFGSGTRLTVV.

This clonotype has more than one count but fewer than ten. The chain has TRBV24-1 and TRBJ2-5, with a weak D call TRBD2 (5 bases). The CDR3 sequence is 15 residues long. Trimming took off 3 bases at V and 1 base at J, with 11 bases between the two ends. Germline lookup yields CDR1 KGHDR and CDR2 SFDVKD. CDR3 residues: CATSDGRRSQETQYF. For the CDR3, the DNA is TGTGCCACCAGTGATGGACGGAGGTCCCAAGAGACCCAGTACTTC.

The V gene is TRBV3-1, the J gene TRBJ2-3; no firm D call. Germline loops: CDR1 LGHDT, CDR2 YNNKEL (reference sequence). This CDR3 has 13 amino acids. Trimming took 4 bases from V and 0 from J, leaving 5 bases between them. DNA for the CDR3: TGTGCCAGCAGCCTTCAGAGCACAGATACGCAGTATTTT. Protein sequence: CASSLQSTDTQYF.

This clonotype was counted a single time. Here the CDR3 DNA reads TGTGCCTGGGGTCGTGAGGGAGTTGAAAAACTGTTTTTT. This translates into CAWGREGVEKLFF. The genes are TRBV30 and TRBJ1-4; D not resolved. V was shortened by 5 bases and J by 7 bases, with 14 bases between the two germline ends. CDR3 length equals 13 residues. Germline lookup yields CDR1 GTSNPN and CDR2 SVGIG (reference sequence).

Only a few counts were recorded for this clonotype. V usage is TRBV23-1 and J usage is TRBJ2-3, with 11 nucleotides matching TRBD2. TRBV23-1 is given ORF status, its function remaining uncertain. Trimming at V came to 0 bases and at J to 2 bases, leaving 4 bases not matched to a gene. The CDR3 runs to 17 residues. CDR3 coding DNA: TGCGCCAGCAGTCAATCGACTAGCGGGACCTACACAGATACGCAGTATTTT. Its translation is CASSQSTSGTYTDTQYF.

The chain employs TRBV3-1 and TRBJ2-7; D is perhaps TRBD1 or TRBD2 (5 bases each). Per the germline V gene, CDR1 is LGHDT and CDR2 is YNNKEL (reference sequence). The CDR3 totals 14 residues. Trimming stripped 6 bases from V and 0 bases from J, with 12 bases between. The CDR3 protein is CASSSGAGSYEQYF. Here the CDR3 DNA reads TGTGCCAGCAGTTCCGGGGCCGGCTCCTACGAGCAGTACTTC.

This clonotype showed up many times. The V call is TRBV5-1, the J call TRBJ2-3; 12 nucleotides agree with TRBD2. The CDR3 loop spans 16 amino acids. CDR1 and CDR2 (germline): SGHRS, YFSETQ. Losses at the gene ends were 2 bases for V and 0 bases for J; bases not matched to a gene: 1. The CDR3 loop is CASSFGLAGSTDTQYF. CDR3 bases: TGCGCCAGCAGCTTTGGACTAGCGGGGAGCACAGATACGCAGTATTTT. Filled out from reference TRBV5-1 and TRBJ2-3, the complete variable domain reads KAGVTQTPRYLIKTRGQQVTLSCSPISGHRSVSWYQQTPGQGLQFLFEYFSETQRNKGNFPGRFSGRQFSNSRSEMNVSTLELGDSALYLCASSFGLAGSTDTQYFGPGTRLTVL.

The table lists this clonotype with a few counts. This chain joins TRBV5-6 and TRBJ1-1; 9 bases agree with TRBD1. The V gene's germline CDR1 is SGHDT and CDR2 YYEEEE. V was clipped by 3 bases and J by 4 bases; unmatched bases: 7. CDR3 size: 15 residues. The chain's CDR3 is CASSSGTGRSTEAFF. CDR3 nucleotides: TGTGCCAGCAGCTCCGGGACAGGGCGTTCCACTGAAGCTTTCTTT.

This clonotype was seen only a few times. CDR3 amino acids: CASSPLYVTEAFF. The CDR3 DNA follows: TGTGCCAGCAGTCCGCTCTACGTCACTGAAGCTTTCTTT. The V call is TRBV12-3 or TRBV12-4, the J call TRBJ1-1, with D uncertain. The CDR3 has 13 residues. V dropped 5 bases and J dropped 4 bases, with 11 bases sitting between them.

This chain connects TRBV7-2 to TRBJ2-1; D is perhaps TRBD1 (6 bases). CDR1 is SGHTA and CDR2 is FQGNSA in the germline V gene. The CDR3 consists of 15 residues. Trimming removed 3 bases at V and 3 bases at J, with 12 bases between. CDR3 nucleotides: TGTGCCAGCAGCTTCTCGCAGGGGAGCTACAATGAGCAGTTCTTC. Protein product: CASSFSQGSYNEQFF.

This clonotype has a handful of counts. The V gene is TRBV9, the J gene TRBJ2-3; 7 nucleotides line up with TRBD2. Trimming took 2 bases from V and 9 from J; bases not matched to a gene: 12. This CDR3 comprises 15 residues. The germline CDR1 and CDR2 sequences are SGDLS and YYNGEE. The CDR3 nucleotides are TGTGCCAGCAGCGTCTCTGGGGGGGACCAGAAGACGCAGTATTTT. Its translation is CASSVSGGDQKTQYF.

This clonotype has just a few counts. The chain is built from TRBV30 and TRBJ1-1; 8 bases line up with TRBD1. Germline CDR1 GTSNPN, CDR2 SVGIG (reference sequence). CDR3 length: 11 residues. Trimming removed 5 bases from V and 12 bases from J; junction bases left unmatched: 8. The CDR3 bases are TGTGCCTGGGATGGACAGGGTCCGACTTTCTTT. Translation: CAWDGQGPTFF. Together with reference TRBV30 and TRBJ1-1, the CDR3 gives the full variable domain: SQTIHQWPATLVQPVGSPLSLECTVEGTSNPNLYWYRQAAGRGLQLLFYSVGIGQISSEVPQNLSASRPQDRQFILSSKKLLLSDSGFYLCAWDGQGPTFFGQGTRLTVV.

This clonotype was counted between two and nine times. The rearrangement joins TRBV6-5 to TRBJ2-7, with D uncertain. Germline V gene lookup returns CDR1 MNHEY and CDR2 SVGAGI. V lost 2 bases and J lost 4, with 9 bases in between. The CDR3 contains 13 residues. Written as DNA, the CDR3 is TGTGCCAGCAGTTACGGGCTCCTATACGAGCAGTACTTC. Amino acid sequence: CASSYGLLYEQYF.

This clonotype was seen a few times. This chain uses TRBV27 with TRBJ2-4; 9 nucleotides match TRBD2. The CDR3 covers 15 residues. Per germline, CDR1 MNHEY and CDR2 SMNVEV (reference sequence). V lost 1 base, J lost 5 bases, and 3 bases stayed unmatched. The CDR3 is CASSLWAGGENIQYF. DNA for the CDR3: TGTGCCAGCAGTTTATGGGCGGGAGGGGAAAACATTCAGTACTTC.

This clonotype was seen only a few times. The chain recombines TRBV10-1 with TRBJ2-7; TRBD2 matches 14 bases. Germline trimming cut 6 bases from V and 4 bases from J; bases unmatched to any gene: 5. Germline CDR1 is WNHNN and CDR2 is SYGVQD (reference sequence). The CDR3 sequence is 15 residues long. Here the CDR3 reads CASRKGLAGVYEQYF. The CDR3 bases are TGCGCCAGCAGAAAGGGACTAGCGGGAGTGTACGAGCAGTACTTC.

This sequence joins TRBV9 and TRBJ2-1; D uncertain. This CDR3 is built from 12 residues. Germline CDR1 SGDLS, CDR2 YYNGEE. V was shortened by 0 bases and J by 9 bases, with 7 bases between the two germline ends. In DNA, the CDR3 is TGTGCCAGCAGCGTAGTCGGTGGTGAGCAGTTCTTC. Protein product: CASSVVGGEQFF. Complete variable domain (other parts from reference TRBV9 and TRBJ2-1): DSGVTQTPKHLITATGQRVTLRCSPRSGDLSVYWYQQSLDQGLQFLIQYYNGEERAKGNILERFSAQQFPDLHSELNLSSLELGDSALYFCASSVVGGEQFFGPGTRLTVL.

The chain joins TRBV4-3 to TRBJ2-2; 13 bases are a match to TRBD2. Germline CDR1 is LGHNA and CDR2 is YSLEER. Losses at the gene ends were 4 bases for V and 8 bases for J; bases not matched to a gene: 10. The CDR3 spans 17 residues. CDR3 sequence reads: CASSRLLAGGPTGELFF. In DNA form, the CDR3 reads TGCGCCAGCAGCCGGTTACTAGCGGGAGGGCCTACTGGGGAGCTGTTTTTT.

CDR3 sequence reads: CAIKGAAGGSTDTQYF. The CDR3 DNA follows: TGTGCCATCAAAGGGGCCGCGGGAGGGAGTACAGATACGCAGTATTTT. The chain joins TRBV10-3 to TRBJ2-3; 9 bases agree with TRBD2. Per the germline V gene, CDR1 is ENHRY and CDR2 is SYGVKD. The CDR3 has 16 residues. V dropped 7 bases and J dropped 3; count of bases not matched to a gene: 11.

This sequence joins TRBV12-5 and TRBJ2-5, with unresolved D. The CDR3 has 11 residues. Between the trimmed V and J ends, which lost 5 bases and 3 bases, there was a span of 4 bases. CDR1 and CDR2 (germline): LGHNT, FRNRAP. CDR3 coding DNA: TGTGCTAGTGGTATCGAAGAGACCCAGTACTTC. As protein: CASGIEETQYF.

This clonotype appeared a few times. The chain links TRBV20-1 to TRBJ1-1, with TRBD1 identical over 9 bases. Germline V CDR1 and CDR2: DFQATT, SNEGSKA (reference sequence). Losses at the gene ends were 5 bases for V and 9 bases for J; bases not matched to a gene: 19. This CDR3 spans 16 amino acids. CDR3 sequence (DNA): TGCAGTGCTCTGACGCAGAAACCGGGACAGGGAGGCCAAGCTTTCTTT. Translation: CSALTQKPGQGGQAFF.

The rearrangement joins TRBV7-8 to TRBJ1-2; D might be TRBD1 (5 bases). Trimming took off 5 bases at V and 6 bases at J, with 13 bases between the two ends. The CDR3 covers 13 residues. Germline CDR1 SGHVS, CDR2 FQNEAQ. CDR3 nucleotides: TGTGCCAGCAGCCCCTATGGGGCCGATGGCTACACCTTC. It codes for CASSPYGADGYTF.

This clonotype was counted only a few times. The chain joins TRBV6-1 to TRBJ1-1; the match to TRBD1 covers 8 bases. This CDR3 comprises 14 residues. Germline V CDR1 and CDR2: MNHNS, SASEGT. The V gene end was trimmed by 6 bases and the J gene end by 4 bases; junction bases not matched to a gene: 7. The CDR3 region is CASSSRGRFTEAFF. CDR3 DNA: TGTGCCAGCAGCTCCAGGGGGCGATTCACTGAAGCTTTCTTT.

The CDR3 DNA is TGTGCCAGCAGCGCGGACAGGGGATCGAACACTGAAGCTTTCTTT. This translates into CASSADRGSNTEAFF. The genes are TRBV7-2 and TRBJ1-1; 9 bases agree with TRBD1. Germline CDR1 and CDR2: SGHTA and FQGNSA. The CDR3 contains 15 residues. J was trimmed by 1 base and V by 5 bases; bases with no gene match: 5.

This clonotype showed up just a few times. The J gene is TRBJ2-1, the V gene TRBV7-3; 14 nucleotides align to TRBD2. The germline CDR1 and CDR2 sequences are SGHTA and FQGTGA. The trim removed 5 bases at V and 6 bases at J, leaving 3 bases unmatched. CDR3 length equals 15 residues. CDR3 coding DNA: TGTGCCAGCAGCCAGACTAGCGGGAGGGCCAATGAGCAGTTCTTC. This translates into CASSQTSGRANEQFF.